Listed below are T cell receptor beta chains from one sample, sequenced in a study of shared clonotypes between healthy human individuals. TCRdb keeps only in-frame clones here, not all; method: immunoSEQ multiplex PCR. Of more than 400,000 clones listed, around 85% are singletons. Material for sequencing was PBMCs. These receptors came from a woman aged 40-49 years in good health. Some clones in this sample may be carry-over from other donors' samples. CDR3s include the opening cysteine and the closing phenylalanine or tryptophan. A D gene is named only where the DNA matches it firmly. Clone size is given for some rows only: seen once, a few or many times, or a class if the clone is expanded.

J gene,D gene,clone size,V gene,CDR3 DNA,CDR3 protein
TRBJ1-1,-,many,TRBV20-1,TGCAGTGCGCTTCAGAACACTGAAGCTTTCTTT,CSALQNTEAFF
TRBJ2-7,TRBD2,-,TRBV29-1,TGCAGCGTTGATCAGGGAGGGTCCTACGAGCAGTACTTC,CSVDQGGSYEQYF
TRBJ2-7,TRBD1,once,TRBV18,TGTGCCAGCTCACCAGTCCGGACAGGGGGATACGAGCAGTACTTC,CASSPVRTGGYEQYF
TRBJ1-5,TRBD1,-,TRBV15,TGTGCCACCAGCAGAGGTCCCGACAGGGCTGGGCCCCAGCATTTT,CATSRGPDRAGPQHF
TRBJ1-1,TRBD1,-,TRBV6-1,TGTGCCAGCATCCCCCGGGACAGGGGGACGGCTTTCTTT,CASIPRDRGTAFF
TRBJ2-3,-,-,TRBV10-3,TGTGCCACCGCCCATAACACAGATACGCAGTATTTT,CATAHNTDTQYF
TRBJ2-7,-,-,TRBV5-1,TGCGCCAGCAGCTTGGCCAACGCAGGGGGGCTCGAGGAGCAGTACTTC,CASSLANAGGLEEQYF
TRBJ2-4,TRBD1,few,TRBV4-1,TGCGCCAGCAGCCAGGTCACAGGGGTCAAAAACATTCAGTACTTC,CASSQVTGVKNIQYF
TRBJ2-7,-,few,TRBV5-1,TGCGCCAGCAGCTTGAACTCTGGGTTTTTGTACGAGCAGTACTTC,CASSLNSGFLYEQYF
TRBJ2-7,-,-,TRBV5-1,TGCGCCAGCAGCCCCTCCCGGGCAGAGTCCTACGAGCAGTACTTC,CASSPSRAESYEQYF
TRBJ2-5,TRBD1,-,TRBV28,TGTGCCAGCAGTTTATCCCCCACAGGGGGAGAGACCCAGTACTTC,CASSLSPTGGETQYF
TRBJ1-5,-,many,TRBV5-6,TGTGCCAGCAGCTTGGCGGAAAGAGAGGATCAGCCCCAGCATTTT,CASSLAEREDQPQHF
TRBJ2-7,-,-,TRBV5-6,TGTGCCAGCAGCTTGTGGGGTAGTTTGTCCTACGAGCAGTACTTC,CASSLWGSLSYEQYF
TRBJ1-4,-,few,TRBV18,TGTGCCAGCTCACGCGCACGGAATGAAAAACTGTTTTTT,CASSRARNEKLFF
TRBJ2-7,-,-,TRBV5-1,TGCGCCAGCAGCACACAGGCGTCGGTGTCCTACGAGCAGTACTTC,CASSTQASVSYEQYF
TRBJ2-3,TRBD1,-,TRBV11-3,TGTGCCAGCAGCCCCGCCTTTGGACAGGGCACAGATACGCAGTATTTT,CASSPAFGQGTDTQYF
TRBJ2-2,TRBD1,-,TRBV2,TGTGCCAGCCGAGAGGGGGCGCCCACCGGGGAGCTGTTTTTT,CASREGAPTGELFF